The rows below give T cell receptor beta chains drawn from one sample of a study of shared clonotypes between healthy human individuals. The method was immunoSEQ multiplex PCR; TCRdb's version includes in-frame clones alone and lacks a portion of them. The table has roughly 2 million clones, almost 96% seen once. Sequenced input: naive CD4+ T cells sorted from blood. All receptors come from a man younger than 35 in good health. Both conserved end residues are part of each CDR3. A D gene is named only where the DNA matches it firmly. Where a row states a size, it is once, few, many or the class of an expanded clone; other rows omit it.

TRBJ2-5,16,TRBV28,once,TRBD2,TGTGCCAGCAGTTTAAGCGGGGGGGCCTCGACGGAGACCCAGTACTTC,CASSLSGGASTETQYF
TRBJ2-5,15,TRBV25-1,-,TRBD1,TGTGCCAGTAGGGGGGACAGGGGGTTTCAAGAGACCCAGTACTTC,CASRGDRGFQETQYF
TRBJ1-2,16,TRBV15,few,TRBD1,TGTGCCACCAGCAGACTTTCTTATACAGGGGAAGGTGGCTACACCTTC,CATSRLSYTGEGGYTF
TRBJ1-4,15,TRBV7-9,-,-,TGTGCCAGCAGCTCCAGAGGCGAGGTTAATGAAAAACTGTTTTTT,CASSSRGEVNEKLFF
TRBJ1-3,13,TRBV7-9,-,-,TGTGCCAGCAGCTTACTGCTCGGAAACACCATATATTTT,CASSLLLGNTIYF
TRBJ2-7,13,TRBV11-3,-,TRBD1,TGTGCCAGCAGTCGACAGGGTAGTGGCGAGCAGTACTTC,CASSRQGSGEQYF
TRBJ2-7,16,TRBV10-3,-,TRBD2,TGTGCCATCAGCGCGACTAGCGGGAAGAGCTCCTACGAGCAGTACTTC,CAISATSGKSSYEQYF
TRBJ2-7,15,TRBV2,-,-,TGTGCCAGCAGTGAACGAGGGGGTGATCCTTACGAGCAGTACTTC,CASSERGGDPYEQYF
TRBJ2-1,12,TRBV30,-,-,TGTGCCTGGAGTTCAAGCCCCAATGAGCAGTTCTTC,CAWSSSPNEQFF
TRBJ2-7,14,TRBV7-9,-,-,TGTGCCAGCAGCTTAGACAGGGTGTCCTACGAGCAGTACTTC,CASSLDRVSYEQYF
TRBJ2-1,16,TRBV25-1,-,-,TGTGCCAGCAGTGAAGGGCTTGGGGGGGGCAAAGATGAGCAGTTCTTC,CASSEGLGGGKDEQFF
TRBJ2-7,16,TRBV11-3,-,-,TGTGCCAGCAGATCGGTGGGGGCCCAGGTAATATGCGAGCAGTACTTC,CASRSVGAQVICEQYF
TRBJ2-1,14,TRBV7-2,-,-,TGTGCCAGCAGCTATGCGCAGGCGGCGAATGAGCAGTTCTTC,CASSYAQAANEQFF
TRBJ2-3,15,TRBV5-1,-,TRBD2,TGCGCCAGCAGCTTTCTAGCGGATAGCACAGATACGCAGTATTTT,CASSFLADSTDTQYF
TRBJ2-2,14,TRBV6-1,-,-,TGTGCCTCCGCTTACCCCGTTAACACCGGGGAGCTGTTTTTT,CASAYPVNTGELFF
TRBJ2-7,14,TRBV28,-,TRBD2,TGTGCCAGCAGTTCCGGGGGGGTCTCCTACGAGCAGTACTTC,CASSSGGVSYEQYF
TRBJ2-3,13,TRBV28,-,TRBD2,TGTGCCAGCCGGGGGGGGCTGACAGATACGCAGTATTTT,CASRGGLTDTQYF
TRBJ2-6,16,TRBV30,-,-,TGTGCCTGGAGTGTAGGTAAACAGACTGGGGCCAACGTCCTGACTTTC,CAWSVGKQTGANVLTF
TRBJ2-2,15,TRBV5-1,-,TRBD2,TGCGCCAGCAGCTTGTTAGCGGGGCACACCGGGGAGCTGTTTTTT,CASSLLAGHTGELFF
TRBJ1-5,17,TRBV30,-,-,TGTGCCTGGAGTGTACGGTCGCCGGCAGGCACTAATCAGCCCCAGCATTTT,CAWSVRSPAGTNQPQHF
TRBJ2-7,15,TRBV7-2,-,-,TGTGCCAGCAGCCCCGGCGGGCAGAGCTCCTACGAGCAGTACTTC,CASSPGGQSSYEQYF
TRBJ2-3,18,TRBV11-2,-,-,TGTGCCAGCAGCGTGGGGGATGAGGCGGGGGCCAACACAGATACGCAGTATTTT,CASSVGDEAGANTDTQYF
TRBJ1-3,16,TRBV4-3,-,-,TGCGCCAGCAGCCAAGATGAATCCGGGACTGGAAACACCATATATTTT,CASSQDESGTGNTIYF
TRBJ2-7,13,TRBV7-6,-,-,TGTGCCAGCAGCTTAGTACAGGCCTACGAGCAGTACTTC,CASSLVQAYEQYF
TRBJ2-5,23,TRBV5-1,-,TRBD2,TGCGCCAGCAGCCTGGGGAACCGAGGAAGACTAGCGGGAGGCCCAACGGGTCAAGAGACCCAGTACTTC,CASSLGNRGRLAGGPTGQETQYF
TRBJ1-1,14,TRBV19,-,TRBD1,TGTGCCAGTAGTCGACAGGGGGCAATCACTGAAGCTTTCTTT,CASSRQGAITEAFF
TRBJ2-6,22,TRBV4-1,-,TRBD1,TGCGCCAGCAGCCAAGAGGGGGTCCGGGACAGGGTGACCGGCTCTGGGGCCAACGTCCTGACTTTC,CASSQEGVRDRVTGSGANVLTF
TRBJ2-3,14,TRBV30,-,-,TGTGCCTGGAGAACGACAGGAGCTACAGATACGCAGTATTTT,CAWRTTGATDTQYF
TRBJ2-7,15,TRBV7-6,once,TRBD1,TGTGCCAGCAGCTTAGCATGGGACAGCTCCTACGAGCAGTACTTC,CASSLAWDSSYEQYF
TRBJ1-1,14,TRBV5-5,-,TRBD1,TGTGCCAGCAGCTTAGGACAGGTGAACACTGAAGCTTTCTTT,CASSLGQVNTEAFF
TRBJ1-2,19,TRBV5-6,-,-,TGTGCCAGCAGCTTGGTAGGAAACTACAGGGCGCTTAGGGACTATGGCTACACCTTC,CASSLVGNYRALRDYGYTF
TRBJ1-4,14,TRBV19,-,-,TGTGCCAGTAGTATAGGGGGCTTAGGAGAAAAACTGTTTTTT,CASSIGGLGEKLFF
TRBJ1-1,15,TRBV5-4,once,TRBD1,TGTGCCAGCAGCTTGGCGCAGGGGGTGAACACTGAAGCTTTCTTT,CASSLAQGVNTEAFF
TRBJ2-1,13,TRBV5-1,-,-,TGCGCCAGCAGCTTGAGGGCTGACAATGAGCAGTTCTTC,CASSLRADNEQFF
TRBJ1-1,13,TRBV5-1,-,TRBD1,TGCGCCAGCAGCCCCGGACAGGGGGTTGAAGCTTTCTTT,CASSPGQGVEAFF
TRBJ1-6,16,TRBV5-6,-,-,TGTGCCAGCAGCTTCAGGGGAAGCTCCTATAATTCACCCCTCCACTTT,CASSFRGSSYNSPLHF
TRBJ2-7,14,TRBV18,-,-,TGTGCCAGCTCACCCAAGACAGGCTCCCACGAGCAGTACTTC,CASSPKTGSHEQYF
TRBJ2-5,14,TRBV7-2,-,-,TGTGCCAGCAGCTTAATGAGGACGGAAGAGACCCAGTACTTC,CASSLMRTEETQYF
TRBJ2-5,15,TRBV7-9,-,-,TGTGCCAGCAGCTCCCATGGACAGATACAAGAGACCCAGTACTTC,CASSSHGQIQETQYF
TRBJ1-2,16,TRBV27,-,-,TGTGCCAGCAGTTTATCGGGCGCCGTAAATAACTATGGCTACACCTTC,CASSLSGAVNNYGYTF
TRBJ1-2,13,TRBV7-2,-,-,TGTGCCAGCAGGACGACAAATTATTATGGCTACACCTTC,CASRTTNYYGYTF
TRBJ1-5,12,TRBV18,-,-,TGTGCCAGCTCACTCAAGAATCAGCCCCAGCATTTT,CASSLKNQPQHF
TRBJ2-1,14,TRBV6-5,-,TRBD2,TGTGCCAGCAACGGACTAGCGGGAGGCTATGAGCAGTTCTTC,CASNGLAGGYEQFF
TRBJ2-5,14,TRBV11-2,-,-,TGTGCCAGCAACAACCCGGAGAGGAAAGAGACCCAGTACTTC,CASNNPERKETQYF
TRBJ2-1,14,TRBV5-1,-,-,TGCGCCAGCAGCCTACGACTAGTAGGGAATGAGCAGTTCTTC,CASSLRLVGNEQFF
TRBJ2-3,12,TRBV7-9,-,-,TGTGCCAGCAGCCCTAGCCAGGATACGCAGTATTTT,CASSPSQDTQYF
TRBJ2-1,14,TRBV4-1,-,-,TGCGCCAGCAGCCGAGGAGAAGACTACAATGAGCAGTTCTTC,CASSRGEDYNEQFF
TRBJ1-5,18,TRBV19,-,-,TGTGCCAGTAGTACTCAGTACGGGGAGCACCTGAGCAATCAGCCCCAGCATTTT,CASSTQYGEHLSNQPQHF
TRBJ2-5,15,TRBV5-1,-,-,TGCGCCAGCAGCACTGGGGCCGCGGGGAAAGAGACCCAGTACTTC,CASSTGAAGKETQYF
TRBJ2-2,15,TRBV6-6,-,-,TGTGCCAGCACCCCCACAGGCGCGAACACCGGGGAGCTGTTTTTT,CASTPTGANTGELFF
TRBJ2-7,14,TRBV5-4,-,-,TGTGCCAGCAGCCCCGGTACAGGGACTCTCGAGCAGTACTTC,CASSPGTGTLEQYF
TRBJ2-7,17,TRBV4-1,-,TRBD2,TGCGCCAGCAGCCGTGCGGAGGCGGGGGGCTTAACCTACGAGCAGTACTTC,CASSRAEAGGLTYEQYF
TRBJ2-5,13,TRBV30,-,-,TGTGCCTGGAGTCTTGGGGGCAGGGAGACCCAGTACTTC,CAWSLGGRETQYF
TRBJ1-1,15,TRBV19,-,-,TGTGCCAGTAGTATAGATCCAGGGGTGAACACTGAAGCTTTCTTT,CASSIDPGVNTEAFF
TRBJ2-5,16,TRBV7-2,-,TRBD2,TGTGCCAGCAGCCCAGGGGGACTAGCGGGAAAAGAGACCCAGTACTTC,CASSPGGLAGKETQYF
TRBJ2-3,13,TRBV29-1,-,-,TGCAGCTTCAGACAAGGGTTCGCAGATACGCAGTATTTT,CSFRQGFADTQYF
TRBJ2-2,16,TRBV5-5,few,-,TGTGCCAGCAGCTTTATGTTTCAGAGTAACACCGGGGAGCTGTTTTTT,CASSFMFQSNTGELFF